This is a list of T cell receptor beta chains from one sample in a study of cytomegalovirus exposure and HLA in healthy donors. The table came from immunoSEQ multiplex PCR; TCRdb's copy has only in-frame clones and leaves some out. The sample shows around 160,000 clones, about 70% of them seen only once. The sample comprised PBMCs. The receptors originated from a young woman in good health and CMV-seropositive. CDR3s include the opening cysteine and the closing phenylalanine or tryptophan.

>TRBV6-4|TRBJ2-3
CASSDSTSGGVDTQYF
>TRBV2|TRBJ1-1
CASSEGTGWSTEAFF
>TRBV27|TRBJ2-7
CASRAGQGYEQYF
>TRBV2|TRBJ2-7
CASSDRRQTYEQYF
>TRBV13|TRBJ1-6
CASSLTGPGSPLHF
>TRBV7-9|TRBJ2-7
CASSLGDSSYEQYF
>TRBV9|TRBJ2-6
CASADRGQTGANVLTF
>TRBV5-4|TRBJ2-3
CASSPIGQLLDTQYF
>TRBV7-3|TRBJ2-1
CASSRDSYNEQFF
>TRBV29-1|NA
CSVEGRRGKRGDEQYF
>TRBV5-1|TRBJ2-2
CASSLVGGRGNTGELFF
>TRBV27|TRBJ2-3
CASSGTVGLPDTQYF
>TRBV30|TRBJ2-7
CAWSKGLASYEQYF
>TRBV14|TRBJ2-3
CASSQDLGASPLVLTDTQYF
>TRBV4-2|TRBJ2-5
CASSQGGGQGETQYF
>TRBV30|TRBJ2-1
CAWSAGQGSYNEQFF
>TRBV19|TRBJ2-6
CASSTAQPGEAGANVLTF
>TRBV4-3|TRBJ2-3
CASSQEFEGRNTQYF
>TRBV19|TRBJ1-3
CASSTLRPGAGNTIYF
>TRBV5-5|TRBJ2-7
CASSFTGGPYGEQYF
>TRBV30|TRBJ2-2
CAWKGRGPGELFF
>TRBV2|TRBJ2-3
CASSERGQKDTDTQYF
>TRBV18|TRBJ1-4
CASSQTIPSAELFF
>TRBV28|TRBJ1-3
CASSSQLPGNTIYF
>TRBV4-1|TRBJ2-7
CASKHTGSSYEQYF
>TRBV2|TRBJ2-2
CASSLNGQGATGELFF
>TRBV5-1|TRBJ2-3
CASSLAAAGGLDTQYF
>TRBV25-1|TRBJ1-4
CASSAATSNEKLFF
>TRBV6-6|TRBJ2-5
CASSLTSGGETQYF
>TRBV6-5|TRBJ2-7
CASSIGQGVLYEQYF
>TRBV5-6|TRBJ1-1
CASRKQGVLIQAFF
>TRBV4-1|TRBJ2-7
CASSLEAGTGGSYEQYF
>TRBV5-6|TRBJ2-3
CASSLVGGASTDTQYF
>TRBV2|TRBJ1-1
CASNGNTEAFF
>TRBV10-3|TRBJ2-4
CAISEQAKNIQYF
>TRBV28|TRBJ1-1
CAIYATDRVNTEAFF
>TRBV5-4|TRBJ1-2
CASSLHSGSLYGYTF
>TRBV7-7|TRBJ1-2
CASSLAPGNRIYNYGYTF
>TRBV10-3|TRBJ2-3
CAISEFGVQNTDTQYF
>TRBV5-1|TRBJ1-2
CASSFAQGIGYGYTF
>TRBV5-1|TRBJ2-7
CASSSRTGPSYEQYF
>TRBV2|TRBJ2-2
CASSEQGASTGELFF
>TRBV10-3|TRBJ1-4
CAISGGTTGAVTDEKLFF
>TRBV27|TRBJ1-6
CASSPYGPNSPLHF